The T cell receptor beta chain under discussion was sequenced for a study of blood T cell repertoires in COVID-19. About the study: The United States, Italy and Spain were the sources of the acute and convalescent COVID-19 samples.

This CDR3 has 15 residues. Germline V gives CDR1 SGHVS, CDR2 FQNEAQ. Trimming took 4 bases from V and 5 from J; bases not matched to a gene: 5. Generated by immunoSEQ multiplex PCR, the TCRdb table keeps only in-frame clones and is missing some. Of approximately 410,000 clones in the sample, roughly 89% were seen once. The sample consisted of peripheral blood. The chain has TRBV7-8 and TRBJ2-5; 12 nucleotides match TRBD1. The clonotype comes from a woman aged 25 to 39 with active or convalescent COVID-19. CDR3 DNA: TGTGCCAGCAGCTCGGGACAGGGGGCCGGCGAGACCCAGTACTTC. Its protein is CASSSGQGAGETQYF.